The next 24 T cell receptor beta chains were all read from a single sample in a study of T cell repertoires in cytomegalovirus infection. TCRdb re-analysed the reads in MiXCR, keeping a single row per CDR3 protein. The data show about 190,000 distinct CDR3 sequences, approximately 30% seen once. Material: PBMCs. These receptor sequences come from a human donor in good health (CMV status not recorded). Some clones in this sample may be carry-over from other donors' samples.

In this sample, this clonotype turned up a few times. The CDR3 sequence is CASSFGATNEKLFF. The CDR3 DNA sequence: TGCGCCAGCAGCTTCGGTGCAACTAATGAAAAACTGTTTTTT. This sequence joins TRBV5-1 and TRBJ1-4; unclear D gene. V lost 2 bases, J lost 0 bases, and 5 bases lay in between. The CDR3 loop spans 14 amino acids. In germline, CDR1 is SGHRS, CDR2 YFSETQ.

A few counts support this clonotype. The chain recombines TRBV4-1 with TRBJ2-7; 10 positions agree with TRBD2. The germline CDR1 and CDR2 sequences are MGHRA and YSYEKL. This CDR3 has 19 residues. Trimming at V came to 4 bases and at J to 1 base, leaving 16 bases not matched to a gene. CDR3 sequence reads: CASSPGTWLAGAASYEQYF. The CDR3 DNA sequence: TGCGCCAGCAGCCCAGGGACCTGGCTAGCGGGGGCCGCGTCCTACGAGCAGTACTTC.

The J gene is TRBJ1-3, the V gene TRBV10-2; tentatively, D is TRBD1 (6 bases). The CDR3 consists of 15 residues. The ends were cut back, 3 bases at V and 4 bases at J, with 13 bases in the middle. The germline V gene encodes CDR1 WSHSY and CDR2 SAAADI. CDR3 sequence reads: CASSENRDPGNTIYF. The CDR3 DNA reads as TGCGCCAGCAGTGAAAACAGGGATCCGGGAAACACCATATATTTT.

This clonotype was counted many times. The genes are TRBV12-3 or TRBV12-4 and TRBJ2-1; D possibly corresponds to TRBD2 (6 bases). V was shortened by 8 bases and J by 4 bases, with 12 bases between the two germline ends. This CDR3 region has 13 residues. As DNA, the CDR3 is TGTGCCAGCCGCGGAGGGGCATACAATGAGCAGTTCTTC. Translated: CASRGGAYNEQFF.

The chain is built from TRBV12-3 or TRBV12-4 and TRBJ2-3; possibly TRBD1 or TRBD2 for D (5 bases each). CDR3 length: 16 residues. Trimming took 5 bases from V and 1 from J, leaving 16 bases between them. As DNA, the CDR3 is TGTGCCAGCAGTCCCCCGGGGCAAGGTGGCACAGATACGCAGTATTTT. It codes for CASSPPGQGGTDTQYF.

CDR3 sequence: CASTLLRTGGDNYGYTF. The CDR3 nucleotides read TGTGCCAGTACCCTACTACGGACAGGGGGGGACAACTATGGCTACACCTTC. The rearrangement joins TRBV19 to TRBJ1-2; 10 positions agree with TRBD1. There are 17 residues in the CDR3. V gave up 7 bases and J gave up 2 bases; unmatched junction bases: 13. Germline CDR1 reads LNHDA; CDR2 reads SQIVND (reference sequence).

The chain recombines TRBV29-1 with TRBJ2-1, with D tentatively TRBD2 (5 bases). CDR3 length equals 14 residues. V lost 3 bases, J lost 10 bases, and 19 bases lay in between. From germline, CDR1 is SQVTM and CDR2 ANQGSEA. The CDR3 protein is CSVELGGRKLEQFF. CDR3 sequence (DNA): TGCAGCGTTGAGCTAGGAGGCAGAAAACTAGAGCAGTTCTTC.

The chain carries TRBV20-1 and TRBJ2-5; TRBD2 matches at 12 bases. Germline V gives CDR1 DFQATT, CDR2 SNEGSKA (reference sequence). The CDR3 contains 15 residues. J gave up 5 bases and V 6 bases, and 10 bases lay outside the gene matches. CDR3 loop: CSAGLAGGAAETQYF. CDR3 sequence (DNA): TGCAGTGCCGGGCTAGCGGGGGGGGCGGCGGAGACCCAGTACTTC.

The chain employs TRBV6-1 and TRBJ2-5; maybe TRBD1 (5 bases). The CDR3 has 15 amino acids. Looked up from germline, CDR1 is MNHNS and CDR2 is SASEGT. Deletions cut 4 bases from V and 2 bases from J, with 14 bases between. Here the CDR3 DNA reads TGTGCCAGCAGTGCCCAACCGACAGCGCAAGAGACCCAGTACTTC. Translation gives CASSAQPTAQETQYF.

In this sample, this clonotype turned up many times. CDR3 in DNA: TGTGCCAGCAGCTTGTCGCAGCTAGCCAAAAACATTCAGTACTTC. This codes for CASSLSQLAKNIQYF. This chain connects TRBV7-2 to TRBJ2-4; D not certain. This CDR3 region has 15 residues. Deletions cut 3 bases from V and 0 bases from J, with 9 bases between. CDR1 and CDR2 (germline): SGHTA, FQGNSA.

In this sample, this clonotype turned up a few times. This rearrangement joins TRBV14 to TRBJ2-3; D remains unclear. CDR3 length equals 16 residues. V gave up 0 bases and J gave up 6 bases, with 16 bases separating them. CDR1 is SGHDN, CDR2 FVKESK, per germline. CDR3 in amino acids: CASSQDETSRRDTQYF. The CDR3 coding sequence is TGTGCCAGCAGCCAAGATGAGACCTCACGTCGGGATACGCAGTATTTT.

The rearrangement joins TRBV2 to TRBJ2-2, with TRBD2 as a possible D gene (6 bases). Germline V gives CDR1 SNHLY, CDR2 FYNNEI. There are 13 residues in the CDR3. The V gene lost 7 bases and the J gene lost 10 bases, with 16 bases spanning the gap. CDR3 DNA: TGTGCCAGCAACCCGCGGGGAGTAGCGGAGCTGTTTTTT. It is translated as CASNPRGVAELFF.

The chain recombines TRBV7-8 with TRBJ2-5, with 7 bases fitting TRBD1. Trimming at V came to 5 bases and at J to 1 base, leaving 4 bases not matched to a gene. This CDR3 is built from 14 residues. Per germline, CDR1 SGHVS and CDR2 FQNEAQ. The CDR3 reads CASSPGTVQETQYF. CDR3 sequence (DNA): TGTGCCAGCAGCCCAGGGACAGTCCAAGAGACCCAGTACTTC. Complete variable domain (other parts from reference TRBV7-8 and TRBJ2-5): GAGVSQSPRYKVAKRGQDVALRCDPISGHVSLFWYQQALGQGPEFLTYFQNEAQLDKSGLPSDRFFAERPEGSVSTLKIQRTQQEDSAVYLCASSPGTVQETQYFGPGTRLLVL.

This clonotype was observed a few times. J is TRBJ1-5 and V is TRBV7-2; 7 bases match TRBD1. From germline, CDR1 is SGHTA and CDR2 FQGNSA. Trimming took 6 bases from V and 5 from J; bases not matched to a gene: 10. The CDR3 has 15 amino acids. In DNA, the CDR3 is TGTGCCAGCAGTATTGGAGGGGGCGGGGATCAGCCCCAGCATTTT. Protein: CASSIGGGGDQPQHF.

The rearrangement uses TRBV20-1 and TRBJ1-2; weak D call: TRBD1 (6 bases). This CDR3 is built from 15 residues. V was trimmed by 3 bases and J by 8 bases, leaving 22 bases between them. Germline loops: CDR1 DFQATT, CDR2 SNEGSKA (reference sequence). CDR3 coding DNA: TGCAGTGCTAGGAAAGGAGACAGTGGCCAGGGGGGCTACACCTTC. Protein product: CSARKGDSGQGGYTF.

The chain joins TRBV7-2 to TRBJ1-1, with D unclear. CDR1 SGHTA and CDR2 FQGNSA come from the germline V gene. The CDR3 spans 16 residues. The V gene lost 7 bases and the J gene lost 5 bases, with 23 bases spanning the gap. This CDR3 is CASNFRTKALGTEAFF. For the CDR3, the DNA is TGTGCCAGCAACTTTAGGACGAAGGCTTTGGGGACTGAAGCTTTCTTT. Full variable domain (outside the CDR3, taken from reference TRBV7-2 and TRBJ1-1): GAGVSQSPSNKVTEKGKDVELRCDPISGHTALYWYRQSLGQGLEFLIYFQGNSAPDKSGLPSDRFSAERTGGSVSTLTIQRTQQEDSAVYLCASNFRTKALGTEAFFGQGTRLTVV.

This clonotype came up a few times. J is TRBJ2-5 and V is TRBV7-2; the D is unclear. The germline V and J ends were trimmed by 3 bases and 5 bases, with 13 bases remaining between them. The CDR3 spans 14 residues. CDR1 is SGHTA and CDR2 is FQGNSA in the germline V gene. The CDR3 DNA follows: TGTGCCAGCAGCTTCGGACCTCAAGAGGAGACCCAGTACTTC. It translates to CASSFGPQEETQYF.

This clonotype has just a few counts. This chain links TRBV29-1 with TRBJ2-3; a possible D gene is TRBD1 (5 bases). The ends were cut back, 6 bases at V and 5 bases at J, with 15 bases in the middle. The V gene's germline CDR1 is SQVTM and CDR2 ANQGSEA. The CDR3 spans 13 residues. The CDR3 region has the DNA TGCAGCGTCGCAGGGAATCCGGGAGATACGCAGTATTTT. Residues: CSVAGNPGDTQYF.

This clonotype was counted a few times. The chain has TRBV2 and TRBJ2-1; no clear D gene. Trimming stripped 4 bases from V and 6 bases from J, with 4 bases between. The germline V gene has CDR1 SNHLY and CDR2 FYNNEI. CDR3 length: 11 amino acids. The CDR3, as DNA: TGTGCCAGCAGTGTGCTCAATGAGCAGTTCTTC. Amino acids: CASSVLNEQFF.

Only one count was recorded for this clonotype. The chain carries TRBV20-1 and TRBJ2-1; the match to TRBD2 covers 14 bases. The junction had 5 bases not matched to a gene; V was cut back by 3 bases and J by 7 bases. The CDR3 consists of 15 residues. The germline gives CDR1 DFQATT, CDR2 SNEGSKA (reference sequence). CDR3 DNA sequence: TGCAGTGCTAGCCCCGGGACTAGCGGGGGAAATGAGCAGTTCTTC. It codes for CSASPGTSGGNEQFF.

This chain joins TRBV7-2 and TRBJ2-2; D remains unclear. CDR1 is SGHTA and CDR2 is FQGNSA in the germline V gene. CDR3 length equals 13 residues. The V gene lost 0 bases and the J gene lost 4 bases, with 3 bases spanning the gap. The DNA of the CDR3 is TGTGCCAGCAGCTTAGCCAGCACCGGGGAGCTGTTTTTT. This translates into CASSLASTGELFF.

CDR3 sequence: CASSTRTGWESPLHF. The CDR3 DNA follows: TGCGCCAGCAGCACCAGGACAGGGTGGGAGTCACCCCTCCACTTT. The chain recombines TRBV5-1 with TRBJ1-6, with 8 bases matching TRBD1. Germline V CDR1 and CDR2: SGHRS, YFSETQ. The CDR3 spans 15 residues. V shed 4 bases, J shed 10 bases, and the junction held 10 bases outside the gene matches.

This clonotype appeared many times. The DNA for the CDR3 is TGTGCCAGCAGCTCGGGAGCAGGGCCGAACACCGGGGAGCTGTTTTTT. Translated: CASSSGAGPNTGELFF. J is TRBJ2-2 and V is TRBV6-6; tentative D call: TRBD2 (6 bases). V dropped 6 bases and J dropped 0 bases, with 14 bases sitting between them. CDR1 is MNHNY, CDR2 SVGAGI, per germline (reference sequence). The CDR3 contains 16 residues.

This clonotype was observed a handful of times. V gene TRBV20-1 combines with J gene TRBJ1-5; D remains unclear. Between the trimmed V and J ends, which lost 1 base and 11 bases, there was a span of 15 bases. The CDR3 has 13 amino acids. Germline V gene data show CDR1 as DFQATT and CDR2 as SNEGSKA (reference sequence). The CDR3 bases are TGCAGTGCTAGAGCGGCTTCTAGCTCGGCCCAGCATTTT. Translation gives CSARAASSSAQHF.